This TCR beta chain appears in the sequencing data of a study of shared clonotypes between healthy human individuals. The CDR3 runs to 14 residues. Germline CDR1 reads SGHTA; CDR2 reads FQGNSA. The germline V and J ends were trimmed by 0 bases and 4 bases, with 9 bases remaining between them. This clone was found a few times. At deep level, the assay was performed. Ten immunoSEQ deep assay plates served to sequence unsorted PBMC DNA. In the authors' workflow: Junction-only sequences without quality scores were provided by ImmunoSEQ, so filtering was different. Libraries were prepared by immunoSEQ multiplex PCR; TCRdb keeps only in-frame clonotypes and omits some of them. That table gives V, J and clone size, and the DNA gave D and trimming. The data contain about 490,000 clones, 70% to 85% of them seen just once; the ten biggest clones take up over 9.5%.

The sequenced material came from PBMCs. This sequence originates from a woman aged 40 to 49 in good health. Some clones in this sample may be carry-over from other donors' samples. This sequence joins TRBV7-2 and TRBJ1-1; no firm D call. As DNA, the CDR3 is TGTGCCAGCAGCTTAGCGCGGGGAAGCACTGAAGCTTTCTTT. Translating gives CASSLARGSTEAFF.